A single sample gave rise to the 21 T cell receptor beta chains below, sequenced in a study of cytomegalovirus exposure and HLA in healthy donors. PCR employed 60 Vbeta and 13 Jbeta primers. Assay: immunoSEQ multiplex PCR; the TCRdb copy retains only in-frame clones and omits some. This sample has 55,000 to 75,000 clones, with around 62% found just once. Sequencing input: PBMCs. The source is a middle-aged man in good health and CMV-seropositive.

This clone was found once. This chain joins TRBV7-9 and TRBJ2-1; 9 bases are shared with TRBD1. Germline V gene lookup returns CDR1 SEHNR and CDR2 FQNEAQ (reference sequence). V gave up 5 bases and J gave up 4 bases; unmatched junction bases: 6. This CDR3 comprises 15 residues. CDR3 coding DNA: TGTGCCAGCAGCCGGGACAGGGAGAAATACAATGAGCAGTTCTTC. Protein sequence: CASSRDREKYNEQFF.

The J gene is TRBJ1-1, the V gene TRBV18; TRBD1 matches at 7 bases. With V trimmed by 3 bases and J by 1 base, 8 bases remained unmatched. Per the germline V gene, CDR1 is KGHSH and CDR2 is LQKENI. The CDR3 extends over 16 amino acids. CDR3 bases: TGTGCCAGCTCACCCTTAATGGGACAGCAGAACACTGAAGCTTTCTTT. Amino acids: CASSPLMGQQNTEAFF.

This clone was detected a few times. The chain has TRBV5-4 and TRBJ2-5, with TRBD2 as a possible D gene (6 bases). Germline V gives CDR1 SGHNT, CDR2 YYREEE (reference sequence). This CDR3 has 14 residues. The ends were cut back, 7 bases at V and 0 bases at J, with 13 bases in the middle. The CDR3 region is CASGGWGDQETQYF. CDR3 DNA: TGTGCCAGCGGAGGGTGGGGGGACCAAGAGACCCAGTACTTC.

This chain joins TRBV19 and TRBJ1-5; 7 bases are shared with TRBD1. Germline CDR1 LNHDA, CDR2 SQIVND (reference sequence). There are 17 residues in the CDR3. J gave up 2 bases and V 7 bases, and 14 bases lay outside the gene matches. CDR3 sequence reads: CASTSNRGGHGNQPQHF. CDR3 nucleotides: TGTGCCAGTACCTCGAACAGGGGCGGTCACGGCAATCAGCCCCAGCATTTT.

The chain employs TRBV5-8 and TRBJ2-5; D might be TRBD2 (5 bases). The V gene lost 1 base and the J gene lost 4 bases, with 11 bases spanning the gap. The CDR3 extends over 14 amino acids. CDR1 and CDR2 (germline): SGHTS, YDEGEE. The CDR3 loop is CASSLTRAVETQYF. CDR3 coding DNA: TGTGCCAGCAGCTTGACTCGAGCGGTAGAGACCCAGTACTTC.

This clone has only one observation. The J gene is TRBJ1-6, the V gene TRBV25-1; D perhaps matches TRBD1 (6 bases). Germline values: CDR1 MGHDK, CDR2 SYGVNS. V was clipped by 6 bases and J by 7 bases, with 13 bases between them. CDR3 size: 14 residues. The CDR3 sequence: CASRETGQNSPLHF. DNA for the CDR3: TGTGCCAGCAGGGAGACAGGACAGAATTCACCCCTCCACTTT.

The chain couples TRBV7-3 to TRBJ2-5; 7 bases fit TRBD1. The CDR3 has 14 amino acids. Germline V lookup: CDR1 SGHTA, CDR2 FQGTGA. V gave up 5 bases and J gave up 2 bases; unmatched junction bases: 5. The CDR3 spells CASSRGQAQETQYF. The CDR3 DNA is TGTGCCAGCAGCCGCGGACAGGCACAAGAGACCCAGTACTTC. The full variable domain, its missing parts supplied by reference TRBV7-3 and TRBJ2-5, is GAGVSQTPSNKVTEKGKYVELRCDPISGHTALYWYRQSLGQGPEFLIYFQGTGAADDSGLPNDRFFAVRPEGSVSTLKIQRTERGDSAVYLCASSRGQAQETQYFGPGTRLLVL.

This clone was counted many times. The CDR3 nucleotides read TGTGCCAGCAGGGAGGACAGCTACCCCCGAGGCTACACCTTC. This translates into CASREDSYPRGYTF. The V call is TRBV6-1, the J call TRBJ1-2; weak D call: TRBD1 (6 bases). The CDR3 is 14 residues long. V lost 6 bases to trimming and J lost 8 bases, with 19 bases between them. CDR1 and CDR2 from the germline V gene are MNHNS and SASEGT.

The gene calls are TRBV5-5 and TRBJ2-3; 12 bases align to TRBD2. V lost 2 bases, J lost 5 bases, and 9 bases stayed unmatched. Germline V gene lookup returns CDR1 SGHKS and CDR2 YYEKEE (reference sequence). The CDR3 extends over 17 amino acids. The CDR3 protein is CASSFILAGGPGDTQYF. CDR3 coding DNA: TGTGCCAGCAGCTTCATTCTAGCGGGAGGGCCGGGAGATACGCAGTATTTT.

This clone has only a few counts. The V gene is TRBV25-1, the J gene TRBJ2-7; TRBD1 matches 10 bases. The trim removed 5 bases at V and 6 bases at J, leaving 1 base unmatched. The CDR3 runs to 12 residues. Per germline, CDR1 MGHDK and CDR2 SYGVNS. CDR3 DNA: TGTGCCAGCAGTCGGGACAGGGGCGAGCAGTACTTC. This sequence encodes CASSRDRGEQYF.

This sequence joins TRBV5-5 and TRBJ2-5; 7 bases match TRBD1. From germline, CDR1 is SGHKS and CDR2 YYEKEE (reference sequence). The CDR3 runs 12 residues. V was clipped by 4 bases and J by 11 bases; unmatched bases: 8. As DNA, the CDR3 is TGTGCCAGCAGCATGTGGACAGGATCACAGTACTTC. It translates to CASSMWTGSQYF.

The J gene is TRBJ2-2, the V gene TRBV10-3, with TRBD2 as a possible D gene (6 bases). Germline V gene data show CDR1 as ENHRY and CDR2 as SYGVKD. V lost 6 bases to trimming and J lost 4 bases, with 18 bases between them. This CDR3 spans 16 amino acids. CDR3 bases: TGTGCCATCAGCCGAGGGTGGCGGGAAATCACCGGGGAGCTGTTTTTT. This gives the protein CAISRGWREITGELFF.

CDR3: CASSLAYRGGGEQFF. The CDR3 coding sequence is TGTGCCAGCAGCTTAGCGTACAGGGGGGGAGGAGAGCAGTTCTTC. This chain connects TRBV7-8 to TRBJ2-1, with D perhaps TRBD1 (8 bases). The germline gives CDR1 SGHVS, CDR2 FQNEAQ. The CDR3 consists of 15 residues. V was pared by 0 bases and J by 10 bases, with 16 bases between.

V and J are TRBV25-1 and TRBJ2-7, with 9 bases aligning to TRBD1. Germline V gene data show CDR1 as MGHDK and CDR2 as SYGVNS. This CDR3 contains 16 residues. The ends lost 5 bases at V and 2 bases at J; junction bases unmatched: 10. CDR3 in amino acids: CASSSGTGNPTYEQYF. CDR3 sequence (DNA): TGTGCCAGCAGTTCCGGGACAGGGAATCCTACCTACGAGCAGTACTTC.

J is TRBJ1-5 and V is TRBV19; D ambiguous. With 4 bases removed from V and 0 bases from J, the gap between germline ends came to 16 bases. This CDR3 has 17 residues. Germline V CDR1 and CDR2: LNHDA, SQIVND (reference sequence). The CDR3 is CASSSDKSGYSNQPQHF. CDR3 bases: TGTGCCAGTAGTAGCGACAAGAGTGGATATAGCAATCAGCCCCAGCATTTT.

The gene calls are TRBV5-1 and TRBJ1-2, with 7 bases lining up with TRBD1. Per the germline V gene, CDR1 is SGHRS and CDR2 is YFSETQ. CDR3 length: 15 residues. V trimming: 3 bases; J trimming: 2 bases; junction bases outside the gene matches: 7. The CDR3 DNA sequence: TGCGCCAGCAGCTATGACAGGGCACTCAACTATGGCTACACCTTC. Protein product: CASSYDRALNYGYTF.

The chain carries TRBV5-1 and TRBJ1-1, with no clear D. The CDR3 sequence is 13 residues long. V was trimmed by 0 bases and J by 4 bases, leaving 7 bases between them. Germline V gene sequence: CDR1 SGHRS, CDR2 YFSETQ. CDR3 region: CASSLGGGTEAFF. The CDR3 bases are TGCGCCAGCAGCTTGGGGGGAGGCACTGAAGCTTTCTTT.

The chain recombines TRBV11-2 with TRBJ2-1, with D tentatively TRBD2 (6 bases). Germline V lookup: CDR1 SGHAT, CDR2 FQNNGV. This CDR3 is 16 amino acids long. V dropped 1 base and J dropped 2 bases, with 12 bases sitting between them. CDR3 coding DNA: TGTGCCAGCAGCTTAGGGACTAAGGCGGCCTACAATGAGCAGTTCTTC. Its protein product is CASSLGTKAAYNEQFF.

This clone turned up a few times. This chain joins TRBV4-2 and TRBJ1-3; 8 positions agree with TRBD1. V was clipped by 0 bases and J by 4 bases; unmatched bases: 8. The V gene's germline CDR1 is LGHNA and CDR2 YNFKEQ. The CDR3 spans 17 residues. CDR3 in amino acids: CASSQDLQGATGNTIYF. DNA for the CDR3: TGTGCCAGCAGCCAAGATCTGCAGGGGGCGACGGGAAACACCATATATTTT.

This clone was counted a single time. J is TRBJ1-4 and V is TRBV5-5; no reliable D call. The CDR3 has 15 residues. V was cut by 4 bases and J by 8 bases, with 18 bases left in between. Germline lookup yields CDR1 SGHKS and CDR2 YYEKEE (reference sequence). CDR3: CASSPNSDGGEKLFF. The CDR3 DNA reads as TGTGCCAGCAGCCCGAATTCGGATGGAGGGGAAAAACTGTTTTTT.

CDR3 in DNA: TGCAGTGCTGTCCCCCGCGACACCATATATTTT. Translation gives CSAVPRDTIYF. The chain combines TRBV20-1 with TRBJ1-3; D remains ambiguous. CDR1 is DFQATT, CDR2 SNEGSKA, per germline (reference sequence). The CDR3 extends over 11 amino acids. V was pared by 5 bases and J by 8 bases, with 10 bases between.